This TCR beta chain was captured in a study of T cell responses to AZD1222 COVID-19 vaccine. Per the germline V gene, CDR1 is SEHNR and CDR2 is FQNEAQ (reference sequence). Trimming shortened V by 5 bases and J by 5 bases, and 18 bases separated the two germline ends. This CDR3 is built from 15 residues. Measured with immunoSEQ multiplex PCR; TCRdb has only the in-frame clones, and not every one. This table holds 91,000 or so clones, 80% to 95% found once. Study results and limitations: At 160-218 and 743-854, vaccine-associated CD4 TCRs were dominant, and they spanned spike. Among AZD1222 vaccinees, only 5 to 7 were seropositive at baseline.

Of note for this clone: Its antigen is undetermined.

The chain links TRBV7-9 to TRBJ1-1, with D tentatively TRBD1 (5 bases). This receptor was identified in an adult who received the AZD1222 COVID-19 vaccine. Source: peripheral blood, taken 28 days after the second AZD1222 dose. The CDR3 DNA reads TGTGCCAGCAGCAGGGGACTCAGTAAAGTTACTGAAGCTTTCTTT. It yields the protein CASSRGLSKVTEAFF.